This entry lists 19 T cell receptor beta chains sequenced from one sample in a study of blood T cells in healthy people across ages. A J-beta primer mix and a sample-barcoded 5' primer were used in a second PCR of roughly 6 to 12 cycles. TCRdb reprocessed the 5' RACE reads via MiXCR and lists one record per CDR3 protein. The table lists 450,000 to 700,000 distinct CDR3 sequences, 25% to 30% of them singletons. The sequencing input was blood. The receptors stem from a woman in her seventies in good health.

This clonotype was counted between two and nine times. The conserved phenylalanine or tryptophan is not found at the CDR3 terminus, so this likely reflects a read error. The chain's CDR3 is CASSLEGPYEQYI. The CDR3, as DNA: TGTGCCAGCAGTTTGGAGGGGCCCTACGAGCAGTACATC. The V call is TRBV12-3 or TRBV12-4, the J call TRBJ2-5, with D perhaps matching TRBD2 (6 bases). The end of the DNA fits TRBJ2-7 better, so the J call may be wrong. CDR3 size: 13 residues.

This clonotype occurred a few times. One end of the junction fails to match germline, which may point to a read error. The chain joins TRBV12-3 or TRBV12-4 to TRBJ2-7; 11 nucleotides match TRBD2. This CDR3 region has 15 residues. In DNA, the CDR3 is TGTGCCAGCAGTTTGATTAGCGGGGGGGCCTACGAGCAGCACTTC. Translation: CASSLISGGAYEQHF.

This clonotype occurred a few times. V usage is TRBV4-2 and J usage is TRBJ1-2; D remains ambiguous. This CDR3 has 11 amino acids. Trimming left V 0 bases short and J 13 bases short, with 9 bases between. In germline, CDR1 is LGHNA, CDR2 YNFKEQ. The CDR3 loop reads CASSQDASFTF. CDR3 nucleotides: TGTGCCAGCAGCCAAGATGCGTCGTTCACCTTC.

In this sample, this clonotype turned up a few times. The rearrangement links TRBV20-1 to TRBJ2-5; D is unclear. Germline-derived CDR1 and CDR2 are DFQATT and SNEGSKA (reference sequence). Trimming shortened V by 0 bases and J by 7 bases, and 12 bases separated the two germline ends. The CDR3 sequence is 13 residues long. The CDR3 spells CSARDRSERTQYF. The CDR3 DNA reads TGCAGTGCTAGAGACAGGTCGGAGCGGACCCAGTACTTC.

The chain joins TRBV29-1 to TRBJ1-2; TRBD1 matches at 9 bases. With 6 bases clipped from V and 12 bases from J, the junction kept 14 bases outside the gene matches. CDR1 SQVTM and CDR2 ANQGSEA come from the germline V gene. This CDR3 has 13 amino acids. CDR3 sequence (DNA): TGCAGCGTGCGACAGGGGGTCAACTATAGCCACACCTTC. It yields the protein CSVRQGVNYSHTF.

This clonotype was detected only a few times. The CDR3 nucleotides are TGTGCCAGCAGTTATACACAGCAGGGGTATGGCTACACCTTC. It translates to CASSYTQQGYGYTF. This chain joins TRBV6-2 or TRBV6-3 and TRBJ1-2, with D perhaps matching TRBD1 (6 bases). Germline V gene data show CDR1 as MNHEY and CDR2 as SVGEGT. V shed 3 bases and J shed 5 bases, with 13 bases lying between them. The CDR3 is 14 amino acids.

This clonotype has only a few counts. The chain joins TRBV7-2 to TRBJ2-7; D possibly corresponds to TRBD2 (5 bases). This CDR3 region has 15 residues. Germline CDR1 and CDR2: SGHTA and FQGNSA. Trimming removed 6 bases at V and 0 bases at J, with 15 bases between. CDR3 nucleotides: TGTGCCAGCAGTCGAGAGGGTGGGTCCTCCTACGAGCAGTACTTC. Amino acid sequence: CASSREGGSSYEQYF.

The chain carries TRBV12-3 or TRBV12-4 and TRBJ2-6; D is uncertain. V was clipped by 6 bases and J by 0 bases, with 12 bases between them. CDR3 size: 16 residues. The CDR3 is CASSSQSSSGANVLTF. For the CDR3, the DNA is TGTGCCAGCAGCTCACAAAGTTCCTCTGGGGCCAACGTCCTGACTTTC.

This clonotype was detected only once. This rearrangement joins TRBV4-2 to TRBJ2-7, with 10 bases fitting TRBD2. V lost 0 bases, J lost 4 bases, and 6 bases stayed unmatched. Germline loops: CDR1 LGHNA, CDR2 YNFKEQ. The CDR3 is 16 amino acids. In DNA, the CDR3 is TGTGCCAGCAGCCAAGACGCGGCTAGCGGGGGTTACGAGCAGTACTTC. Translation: CASSQDAASGGYEQYF.

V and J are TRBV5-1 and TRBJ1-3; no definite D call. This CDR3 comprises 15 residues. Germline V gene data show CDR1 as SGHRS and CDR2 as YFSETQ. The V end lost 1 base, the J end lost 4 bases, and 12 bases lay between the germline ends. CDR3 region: CASSLFSNDGNTIYF. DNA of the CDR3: TGCGCCAGCAGCTTGTTCTCCAACGACGGAAACACCATATATTTT.

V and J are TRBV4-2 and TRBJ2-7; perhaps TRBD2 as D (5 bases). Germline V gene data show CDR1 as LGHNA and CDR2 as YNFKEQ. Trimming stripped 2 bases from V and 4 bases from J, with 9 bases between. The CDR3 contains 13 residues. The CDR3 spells CASSQLDSYEQYF. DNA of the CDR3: TGTGCCAGCAGCCAACTGGACTCGTACGAGCAGTACTTC.

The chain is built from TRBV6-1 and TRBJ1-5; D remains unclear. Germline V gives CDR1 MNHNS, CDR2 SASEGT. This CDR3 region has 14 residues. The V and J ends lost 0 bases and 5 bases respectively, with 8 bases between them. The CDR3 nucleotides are TGTGCCAGCAGTGAAGCTAAAACAGATCAGCCCCAGCATTTT. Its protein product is CASSEAKTDQPQHF.

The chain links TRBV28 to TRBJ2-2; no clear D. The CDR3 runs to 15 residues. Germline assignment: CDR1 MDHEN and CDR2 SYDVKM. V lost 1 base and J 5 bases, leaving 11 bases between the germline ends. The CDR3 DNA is TGTGCCAGCAGTTTATATGGCAGGTTGACCGGGGAGCTGTTTTTT. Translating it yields CASSLYGRLTGELFF.

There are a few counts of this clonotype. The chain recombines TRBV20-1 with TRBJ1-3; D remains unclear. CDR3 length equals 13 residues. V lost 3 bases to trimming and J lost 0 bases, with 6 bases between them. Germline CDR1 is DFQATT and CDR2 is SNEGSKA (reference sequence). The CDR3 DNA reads TGCAGTGCTAGGGCGTACTCTGGAAACACCATATATTTT. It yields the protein CSARAYSGNTIYF.

This chain's CDR3 is CSAANLEPYF. The CDR3, as DNA: TGCAGTGCTGCGAACTTGGAGCCGTACTTC. The rearrangement uses TRBV20-1 and TRBJ2-5; no definite D call. CDR1 is DFQATT and CDR2 is SNEGSKA in the germline V gene (reference sequence). With 5 bases removed from V and 13 bases from J, the gap between germline ends came to 14 bases. CDR3 length equals 10 residues.

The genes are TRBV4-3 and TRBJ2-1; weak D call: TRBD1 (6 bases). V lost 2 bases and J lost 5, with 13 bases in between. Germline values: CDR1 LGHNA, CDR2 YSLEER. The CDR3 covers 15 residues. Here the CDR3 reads CASSQPARGNNEQFF. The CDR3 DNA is TGCGCCAGCAGCCAACCCGCCAGGGGTAACAATGAGCAGTTCTTC.

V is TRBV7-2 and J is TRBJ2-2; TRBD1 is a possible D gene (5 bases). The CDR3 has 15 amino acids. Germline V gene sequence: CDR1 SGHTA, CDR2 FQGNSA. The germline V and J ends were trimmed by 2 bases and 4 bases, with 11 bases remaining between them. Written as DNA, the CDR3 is TGTGCCAGCAGCTTAAAACAGGTTATCACCGGGGAGCTGTTTTTT. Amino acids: CASSLKQVITGELFF.

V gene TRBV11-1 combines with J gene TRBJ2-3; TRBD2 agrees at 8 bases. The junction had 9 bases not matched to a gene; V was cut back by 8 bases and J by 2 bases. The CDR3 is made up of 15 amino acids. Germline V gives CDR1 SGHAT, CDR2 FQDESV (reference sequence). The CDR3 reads CASLRTGGATDTQYF. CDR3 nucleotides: TGTGCCAGCCTACGGACCGGGGGGGCCACAGATACGCAGTATTTT.

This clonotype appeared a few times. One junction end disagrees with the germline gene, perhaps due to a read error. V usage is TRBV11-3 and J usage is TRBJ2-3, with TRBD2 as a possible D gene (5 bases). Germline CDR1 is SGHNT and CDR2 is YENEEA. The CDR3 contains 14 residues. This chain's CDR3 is CASSFPSSRDTQYF. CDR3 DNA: TGTGCCAGCAGCTTCCCCTCTAGCAGAGATACGCAGTATTTT.